The 5 T cell receptor beta chains listed next were all sequenced from one sample in a study of cytotoxic CD8 clonotypes in ibrutinib-treated CLL. Sequenced by immunoSEQ multiplex PCR; TCRdb stores in-frame clones only, minus some. The table includes a few hundred thousand clones, over 55% detected once. The input for sequencing was PBMCs, taken after 36 months of ibrutinib treatment. The receptors stem from a human donor with chronic lymphocytic leukemia.

V and J are TRBV29-1 and TRBJ1-2, with D uncertain. Trimming took 3 bases from V and 8 from J, leaving 19 bases between them. From germline, CDR1 is SQVTM and CDR2 ANQGSEA. The CDR3 contains 14 residues. The CDR3 loop is CSVDKWSSLQGYTF. In DNA form, the CDR3 reads TGCAGCGTTGATAAATGGAGCAGTCTTCAGGGCTACACCTTC.

The V and J genes are TRBV29-1 and TRBJ2-3; unclear D gene. The CDR3 covers 14 residues. With 3 bases removed from V and 5 bases from J, the gap between germline ends came to 15 bases. Germline lookup yields CDR1 SQVTM and CDR2 ANQGSEA. CDR3 loop: CSVECLEFGDTQYF. The DNA for the CDR3 is TGCAGCGTTGAGTGTTTGGAGTTTGGAGATACGCAGTATTTT.

This clone was found a few times. This chain links TRBV28 with TRBJ2-3; D is possibly TRBD1 (6 bases). Trimming pared 7 bases from V and 2 bases from J, leaving 16 bases between. Germline V gene lookup returns CDR1 MDHEN and CDR2 SYDVKM. The length of the CDR3 is 15 residues. The CDR3 DNA follows: TGTGCCAGCACCCCAGGTGCAGGGGACACAGATACGCAGTATTTT. Protein sequence: CASTPGAGDTDTQYF.

The chain links TRBV9 to TRBJ2-1; TRBD2 matches 9 bases. The CDR3 has 15 amino acids. The trim removed 1 base at V and 5 bases at J, leaving 4 bases unmatched. Germline CDR1 reads SGDLS; CDR2 reads YYNGEE. The CDR3 DNA reads as TGTGCCAGCAGCGTAAGCGGGAGGACTCACAATGAGCAGTTCTTC. Its protein is CASSVSGRTHNEQFF.

V and J are TRBV5-3 and TRBJ1-4, with 10 bases fitting TRBD1. TRBV5-3 is recorded as an ORF, its role being uncertain. CDR3 length: 17 amino acids. V trimming: 4 bases; J trimming: 4 bases; junction bases outside the gene matches: 10. CDR3 protein: CARSAGQGLPLNEKLFF. The CDR3 DNA follows: TGTGCCAGAAGCGCGGGACAGGGGCTCCCCCTTAATGAAAAACTGTTTTTT.